Shown below are 16 T cell receptor beta chains from a single sample sequenced in a study of T-cell reconstitution after alpha-beta-depleted transplantation in children. Unique molecular identifiers were incorporated when the TCRbeta library was constructed. A single record per CDR3 protein comes from TCRdb applying MiXCR to the PCR reads. The data show around 490,000 distinct CDR3 sequences, roughly 10% seen once. The sample consisted of PBMCs, mostly from graft donor cells, taken 180 days after TCRalphabeta/CD19-depleted stem cell transplant. The receptors shown here come from a female patient under 10 years old who had a stem cell transplant for aplastic anemia, so the T cells may come from the graft donor.

This clonotype was seen many times. The V call is TRBV12-3 or TRBV12-4, the J call TRBJ2-5; TRBD2 matches 11 bases. The trim removed 7 bases at V and 2 bases at J, leaving 6 bases unmatched. The CDR3 has 15 residues. CDR3 coding DNA: TGTGCCAGCATACCCGGGACTAGCGGACAAGAGACCCAGTACTTC. Residues: CASIPGTSGQETQYF.

The V gene is TRBV6-1, the J gene TRBJ2-5; 7 bases are shared with TRBD1. CDR3 length equals 14 residues. Germline V lookup: CDR1 MNHNS, CDR2 SASEGT. V gave up 5 bases and J gave up 6 bases; unmatched junction bases: 9. CDR3 region: CASSQRGQSKTQYF. DNA of the CDR3: TGTGCCAGCAGTCAACGGGGACAGAGCAAGACCCAGTACTTC.

This clonotype was detected ten times or more. The chain carries TRBV12-3 or TRBV12-4 and TRBJ2-7, with TRBD1 as a possible D gene (5 bases). The V end lost 5 bases, the J end lost 4 bases, and 12 bases lay between the germline ends. The CDR3 is 13 amino acids. The CDR3 spells CASSLGAEYEQYF. CDR3 DNA sequence: TGTGCCAGCAGTCTAGGGGCAGAATACGAGCAGTACTTC.

V is TRBV28 and J is TRBJ2-5, with unresolved D. Per the germline V gene, CDR1 is MDHEN and CDR2 is SYDVKM. The CDR3 runs to 11 residues. V lost 7 bases and J lost 7, with 10 bases in between. For the CDR3, the DNA is TGTGCCAGCACTATAAGAGGGACCCAGTACTTC. It yields the protein CASTIRGTQYF.

This clonotype has a count of ten or more. This chain's CDR3 is CASSRDPNTEAFF. In DNA, the CDR3 is TGCGCCAGCAGCCGAGACCCGAACACTGAAGCTTTCTTT. The chain uses TRBV5-1 and TRBJ1-1; no firm D call. Trimming left V 4 bases short and J 1 base short, with 8 bases between. This CDR3 region has 13 residues. The V gene's germline CDR1 is SGHRS and CDR2 YFSETQ. Based on the CDR3 plus reference TRBV5-1 and TRBJ1-1, the full variable domain is KAGVTQTPRYLIKTRGQQVTLSCSPISGHRSVSWYQQTPGQGLQFLFEYFSETQRNKGNFPGRFSGRQFSNSRSEMNVSTLELGDSALYLCASSRDPNTEAFFGQGTRLTVV.

This chain uses TRBV11-2 with TRBJ1-2, with no clear D. The germline V gene encodes CDR1 SGHAT and CDR2 FQNNGV. The CDR3 totals 15 residues. V was pared by 5 bases and J by 4 bases, with 17 bases between. Here the CDR3 DNA reads TGTGCCAGCAGCGTTGACACCGACCCCGTCTATGGCTACACCTTC. It specifies CASSVDTDPVYGYTF.

Only a few counts were recorded for this clonotype. The CDR3: CASSGREALYEQYF. CDR3 in DNA: TGTGCCAGCTCAGGTCGAGAGGCTCTGTACGAGCAGTACTTC. V and J are TRBV18 and TRBJ2-7; D remains unclear. The CDR3 covers 14 residues. Trimming took 5 bases from V and 4 from J, leaving 15 bases between them. Germline V gives CDR1 KGHSH, CDR2 LQKENI.

This clonotype occurred a few times. This chain uses TRBV7-3 with TRBJ2-2; 7 bases are shared with TRBD2. CDR3 length: 16 residues. The J segment lost 3 bases and the V segment lost 2 bases, leaving 6 bases of the junction unmatched. CDR1 and CDR2 from the germline V gene are SGHTA and FQGTGA. This chain's CDR3 is CASSLHPSGYTGELFF. The CDR3 DNA follows: TGTGCCAGCAGCTTACATCCTAGCGGATACACCGGGGAGCTGTTTTTT.

This chain joins TRBV27 and TRBJ2-5; 8 bases map to TRBD1. The V segment lost 0 bases and the J segment 2 bases; nucleotides outside the gene matches: 2. Germline V gene data show CDR1 as MNHEY and CDR2 as SMNVEV (reference sequence). This CDR3 spans 15 amino acids. This CDR3 is CASSLSRGPQETQYF. The CDR3 bases are TGTGCCAGCAGTTTATCCAGGGGGCCGCAAGAGACCCAGTACTTC.

The rearrangement joins TRBV14 to TRBJ2-5; D not certain. Germline CDR1 reads SGHDN; CDR2 reads FVKESK. V lost 0 bases to trimming and J lost 5 bases, with 13 bases between them. This CDR3 region has 15 residues. CDR3 residues: CASSQDPHGRETQYF. CDR3 in DNA: TGTGCCAGCAGCCAAGACCCCCACGGCAGGGAGACCCAGTACTTC.

This clonotype has only one observation. A clone one base away is much larger, so this may be a read error. The chain has TRBV28 and TRBJ1-1, with D possibly matching TRBD1 (5 bases). CDR1 MDHEN and CDR2 SYDVKM come from the germline V gene. CDR3 size: 15 residues. The CDR3 reads CASSSSGNRNTQAFF. The CDR3 coding sequence is TGTGCCAGCAGTTCATCAGGGAACAGGAACACTCAAGCTTTCTTT.

As for this clonotype: The junction departs from germline at one end; a sequencing error may be responsible. This chain joins TRBV27 and TRBJ2-1; weak D call: TRBD1 (6 bases). The CDR3 runs to 17 residues. Germline CDR1 is MNHEY and CDR2 is SMNVEV (reference sequence). The CDR3 protein is CASTSRDKRLIYSEQFF. The DNA of the CDR3 is TGTGCCAGCACCTCCCGGGACAAACGACTTATTTACAGTGAGCAGTTCTTC.

This clonotype appeared many times. The CDR3 DNA is TGCAGTGCTACCATCTTACTAGCGGGGTCGAGTAATGAGCAGTTCTTC. As protein: CSATILLAGSSNEQFF. The V call is TRBV20-1, the J call TRBJ2-1, with 10 nucleotides matching TRBD2. V gave up 4 bases and J gave up 7 bases; unmatched junction bases: 13. This CDR3 region has 16 residues. Germline V gene data show CDR1 as DFQATT and CDR2 as SNEGSKA (reference sequence).

This sequence joins TRBV7-2 and TRBJ2-7; D may match TRBD1 or TRBD2 (5 bases each). Germline V gene sequence: CDR1 SGHTA, CDR2 FQGNSA. Deletions cut 5 bases from V and 5 bases from J, with 16 bases between. CDR3 size: 14 residues. The CDR3 sequence is CASSPAPGRHEQYV. CDR3 nucleotides: TGTGCCAGCAGCCCCGCACCGGGACGACACGAGCAGTACGTC.

This clonotype occurred many times. The chain has TRBV12-3 or TRBV12-4 and TRBJ2-4, with 7 bases lining up with TRBD2. Losses at the gene ends were 4 bases for V and 11 bases for J; bases not matched to a gene: 11. The CDR3 covers 14 residues. The CDR3 reads CASSSRAGVLVQYF. CDR3 in DNA: TGTGCCAGCAGTTCTAGGGCGGGAGTCCTTGTTCAGTACTTC.

This chain connects TRBV10-3 to TRBJ2-1, with D maybe TRBD2 (5 bases). The CDR3 spans 13 residues. V was trimmed by 9 bases and J by 5 bases, leaving 14 bases between them. CDR1 and CDR2 (germline): ENHRY, SYGVKD. The CDR3 region has the DNA TGTGCCATTTCACAGCGGAAAAACAATGAGCAGTTCTTC. Its translation is CAISQRKNNEQFF.